This T cell receptor (beta chain) was retrieved from a study of shared clonotypes between healthy human individuals. Per the germline V gene, CDR1 is SGHVS and CDR2 is FQNEAQ. Trimming took 5 bases from V and 5 from J; bases not matched to a gene: 10. The CDR3 totals 15 residues. Of note for this clone: Its antigen is as yet unknown.

General study results and limits: Non-shared clonotypes had lower generation probabilities than clonotypes shared by all four sorted-subset donors. In several donors, about 5% of naive CD4 clonotypes appeared in common. In general, naive subsets displayed greater estimated richness than memory subsets did. Depth was large, yet rarefaction showed that sorted-subset sequencing was incomplete.

Clones were sequenced by immunoSEQ multiplex PCR, and TCRdb holds only the in-frame ones, with some missing. This sample has some 2,000,000 clones, with around 95% found just once. The chain combines TRBV7-8 with TRBJ1-2; 8 nucleotides line up with TRBD1. The source of this sequence is a man younger than 30 in good health. The source material was naive CD4+ T cells sorted from blood. Regarding subset: CD45RA+ positively selected. In DNA, the CDR3 is TGTGCCAGCAGCGCTTCCGGGACAGGCGGATATGGCTACACCTTC. Amino acid sequence: CASSASGTGGYGYTF. Combining the CDR3 with reference TRBV7-8 and TRBJ1-2 gives the whole variable domain GAGVSQSPRYKVAKRGQDVALRCDPISGHVSLFWYQQALGQGPEFLTYFQNEAQLDKSGLPSDRFFAERPEGSVSTLKIQRTQQEDSAVYLCASSASGTGGYGYTFGSGTRLTVV.